This entry lists 15 T cell receptor beta chains sequenced from one sample in a study of low-dose radiotherapy and immunotherapy resistance in tumors. TRAV- and TRBV-specific primers primed first-strand cDNA, covering alpha and beta chains. TCR amplification ran approximately 22 PCR cycles using constant-region and V-primer adapter primers. TCRdb re-called the reads through MiXCR, storing one row per CDR3 protein. The table includes around 80,000 distinct CDR3 sequences, 15% to 20% detected once. This sample's time point: after trial treatment. Treatment: LDRT plus nivolumab, ipilimumab, low-dose cyclophosphamide and aspirin (RACIN trial). The sample was PBMCs, taken after low-dose radiotherapy plus immunotherapy. These receptors all stem from a male donor with prostate cancer.

This clonotype has a count of ten or more. The rearrangement joins TRBV11-1 to TRBJ2-1; 9 positions match TRBD1. The CDR3 is 14 amino acids. The germline V gene has CDR1 SGHAT and CDR2 FQDESV (reference sequence). J lost 8 bases, V lost 2 bases, and 4 bases had no gene match. Here the CDR3 reads CASSLTGGIDEQFF. The CDR3 DNA reads TGTGCCAGCAGCTTAACAGGGGGCATCGATGAGCAGTTCTTC.

This clonotype was seen many times. The chain uses TRBV30 and TRBJ1-1; a weak D match, TRBD1 (6 bases). Trimming removed 2 bases at V and 1 base at J, with 14 bases between. Germline loops: CDR1 GTSNPN, CDR2 SVGIG (reference sequence). This CDR3 contains 15 residues. CDR3 sequence reads: CAWSSRQGSNTEAFF. DNA of the CDR3: TGTGCCTGGAGTTCCCGTCAGGGGTCGAACACTGAAGCTTTCTTT.

This clonotype has ten or more counts. The rearrangement uses TRBV30 and TRBJ1-1; D uncertain. The CDR3 contains 12 residues. The germline V gene has CDR1 GTSNPN and CDR2 SVGIG (reference sequence). With 3 bases removed from V and 9 bases from J, the gap between germline ends came to 14 bases. This CDR3 reads CAWSPSTRKAFF. The CDR3 DNA is TGTGCCTGGAGCCCTTCGACCAGAAAAGCTTTCTTT.

Many counts were recorded for this clonotype. This rearrangement joins TRBV28 to TRBJ2-5; tentatively, D is TRBD2 (6 bases). The V end was cut by 5 bases, the J end by 5 bases, with 15 bases between. The CDR3 has 14 residues. The germline gives CDR1 MDHEN, CDR2 SYDVKM. CDR3 nucleotide sequence: TGTGCCAGCAGTCCATCGGGGGTAGACGAGACCCAGTACTTC. Amino acid sequence: CASSPSGVDETQYF.

This clonotype was detected many times. V gene TRBV29-1 combines with J gene TRBJ2-1; 9 bases line up with TRBD2. With 6 bases clipped from V and 9 bases from J, the junction kept 12 bases outside the gene matches. This CDR3 region has 14 residues. CDR1 and CDR2 (germline): SQVTM, ANQGSEA. The CDR3 sequence: CSVTSRGRALEQFF. For the CDR3, the DNA is TGCAGCGTCACGTCTCGCGGGAGGGCCCTTGAGCAGTTCTTC.

This clonotype showed up many times. This chain connects TRBV29-1 to TRBJ2-3; D may be TRBD1 (6 bases). Germline CDR1 SQVTM, CDR2 ANQGSEA. V lost 4 bases to trimming and J lost 3 bases, with 11 bases between them. There are 13 residues in the CDR3. The CDR3: CSVGGRGTDTQYF. CDR3 in DNA: TGCAGCGTTGGTGGCAGGGGTACAGATACGCAGTATTTT.

The table lists this clonotype with many counts. This chain joins TRBV12-3 or TRBV12-4 and TRBJ1-1; D remains ambiguous. The CDR3 extends over 10 amino acids. The V gene lost 6 bases and the J gene lost 3 bases, with 2 bases spanning the gap. CDR3 in DNA: TGTGCCAGCAGCGACACTGAAGCTTTCTTT. This codes for CASSDTEAFF.

The sample holds one count of this clonotype. A read error is likely here: a far larger clone is one base away. J is TRBJ2-1 and V is TRBV4-3; TRBD1 agrees at 8 bases. V lost 5 bases and J lost 10; bases outside the gene matches: 10. The germline CDR1 and CDR2 sequences are LGHNA and YSLEER. CDR3 length: 14 amino acids. The CDR3 DNA follows: TGCGCCAGCAGCTTGGGGACAGGTTACTACGAGCAGTTCTTC. This encodes CASSLGTGYYEQFF.

This clonotype was seen a few times. V gene TRBV5-1 combines with J gene TRBJ2-3; D not certain. The CDR3 spans 14 residues. Germline-derived CDR1 and CDR2 are SGHRS and YFSETQ. V was trimmed by 5 bases and J by 2 bases, leaving 12 bases between them. The CDR3 sequence is CASSTEPSTDTQYF. As DNA, the CDR3 is TGCGCCAGCAGTACCGAACCCTCCACAGATACGCAGTATTTT.

This clonotype was observed many times. The chain has TRBV28 and TRBJ1-5; possibly TRBD1 for D (6 bases). Trimming removed 0 bases at V and 6 bases at J, with 18 bases between. The CDR3 is made up of 17 amino acids. Germline assignment: CDR1 MDHEN and CDR2 SYDVKM. The CDR3 loop reads CASSLWAGGAGSQPQHF. The CDR3 nucleotides are TGTGCCAGCAGTTTATGGGCGGGGGGGGCGGGAAGTCAGCCCCAGCATTTT.

In this sample, this clonotype turned up many times. The chain carries TRBV12-3 or TRBV12-4 and TRBJ1-5; D gene uncertain. V lost 6 bases to trimming and J lost 6 bases, with 6 bases between them. This CDR3 region has 11 residues. CDR3 residues: CASSLGQPQHF. CDR3 nucleotides: TGTGCCAGCAGCTTGGGTCAGCCCCAGCATTTT.

Points on this clonotype: A far larger clone is only one base removed, so a read error is likely. V usage is TRBV5-1 and J usage is TRBJ2-1; D remains unclear. Germline V gives CDR1 SGHRS, CDR2 YFSETQ. The CDR3 is 14 residues long. DNA for the CDR3: TGCGCCAGCAGCGCGTCGCTTCAGATTTACGAGCAGAACTTC. It translates to CASSASLQIYEQNF.

This clonotype was counted once. The chain links TRBV28 to TRBJ2-7, with 11 bases identical to TRBD2. Germline values: CDR1 MDHEN, CDR2 SYDVKM. J was trimmed by 5 bases and V by 6 bases; bases with no gene match: 15. The CDR3 consists of 17 residues. CDR3 residues: CASSPGTSGSYYNEQYF. The CDR3 bases are TGTGCCAGCAGCCCTGGGACTAGCGGATCGTATTACAACGAGCAGTACTTC.

This clonotype was seen repeatedly, ten times or more. This CDR3 reads CASSLGDAKGTEAFF. For the CDR3, the DNA is TGCGCCAGCAGCTTGGGGGACGCGAAGGGCACTGAAGCTTTCTTT. The chain joins TRBV5-1 to TRBJ1-1, with D possibly being TRBD1 (5 bases). Between the trimmed V and J ends, which lost 0 bases and 4 bases, there was a span of 13 bases. This CDR3 has 15 amino acids. Germline values: CDR1 SGHRS, CDR2 YFSETQ.

Ten or more counts support this clonotype. The rearrangement uses TRBV7-2 and TRBJ2-7, with D perhaps matching TRBD1 or TRBD2 (5 bases each). CDR3 length equals 13 residues. V gave up 5 bases and J gave up 4 bases, with 12 bases separating them. CDR1 SGHTA and CDR2 FQGNSA come from the germline V gene. CDR3 DNA: TGTGCCAGCAGCGCCCGGGACCTTTACGAGCAGTACTTC. Translated, it gives CASSARDLYEQYF.